Each of the 23 T cell receptor beta chains below was sequenced from the same sample in a study of lymphopenia after photon versus proton radiotherapy. Assay: immunoSEQ multiplex PCR; the TCRdb copy retains only in-frame clones and omits some. This sample carries around 25,000 clones, roughly 90% of them seen once, and the ten largest clones take about 0.81%. Sample: peripheral blood, taken from a patient treated with photon-based radiotherapy. Source of these receptors: a woman between 50 and 59 years old with cholangiocarcinoma.

This clone occurred once. V gene TRBV14 combines with J gene TRBJ1-2, with D tentatively TRBD1 (6 bases). This CDR3 is built from 14 residues. The ends were cut back, 4 bases at V and 8 bases at J, with 17 bases in the middle. Germline V gives CDR1 SGHDN, CDR2 FVKESK. The CDR3: CASSRGREGDGYTF. DNA for the CDR3: TGTGCCAGCAGCCGAGGGCGCGAGGGGGACGGCTACACCTTC. The whole variable domain, remainder taken from reference TRBV14 and TRBJ1-2, is EAGVTQFPSHSVIEKGQTVTLRCDPISGHDNLYWYRRVMGKEIKFLLHFVKESKQDESGMPNNRFLAERTGGTYSTLKVQPAELEDSGVYFCASSRGREGDGYTFGSGTRLTVV.

The J gene is TRBJ1-1, the V gene TRBV7-2; no clear D gene. Deletions cut 1 base from V and 6 bases from J, with 15 bases between. The CDR3 has 15 residues. Germline V gene data show CDR1 as SGHTA and CDR2 as FQGNSA. CDR3 DNA: TGTGCCAGCAGCTTAGTAAGTGCGGACTGGGCTGAAGCTTTCTTT. Amino acid sequence: CASSLVSADWAEAFF.

This chain uses TRBV7-6 with TRBJ1-5; D call uncertain. The CDR3 length is 16 residues. Germline loops: CDR1 SGHVS, CDR2 FNYEAQ. Trimming stripped 7 bases from V and 0 bases from J, with 16 bases between. CDR3 amino acids: CASMGRADDSNQPQHF. The CDR3 nucleotides read TGTGCCAGCATGGGGAGGGCGGACGATAGCAATCAGCCCCAGCATTTT.

In its sample, this clone was seen once. V gene TRBV7-2 combines with J gene TRBJ2-5, with D perhaps TRBD1 (6 bases). Deletions cut 5 bases from V and 2 bases from J, with 15 bases between. Germline V gene data show CDR1 as SGHTA and CDR2 as FQGNSA. The CDR3 runs to 15 residues. In nucleotides, the CDR3 is TGTGCCAGCAGCCAGGGGTCAGGAGTTCAAGAGACCCAGTACTTC. Protein product: CASSQGSGVQETQYF.

This chain uses TRBV5-8 with TRBJ1-2; TRBD1 is a possible D gene (5 bases). The V end was cut by 0 bases, the J end by 3 bases, with 12 bases between. The CDR3 is 15 amino acids. CDR1 and CDR2 (germline): SGHTS, YDEGEE. The CDR3 DNA reads as TGTGCCAGCAGCTTGGCGGGACTGCACGACTATGGCTACACCTTC. Translated, it gives CASSLAGLHDYGYTF.

This chain connects TRBV27 to TRBJ1-1, with D uncertain. V shed 6 bases and J shed 7 bases, with 18 bases lying between them. CDR1 is MNHEY and CDR2 is SMNVEV in the germline V gene (reference sequence). The CDR3 contains 14 residues. The CDR3, as DNA: TGTGCCAGCAGCCGCGGCTGGACGGGAATTGAAGCTTTCTTT. It encodes CASSRGWTGIEAFF.

This chain links TRBV9 with TRBJ1-2; 7 nucleotides line up with TRBD1. Germline V CDR1 and CDR2: SGDLS, YYNGEE. The CDR3 is made up of 15 amino acids. The J segment lost 7 bases and the V segment lost 4 bases, leaving 13 bases of the junction unmatched. The CDR3 bases are TGTGCCAGCAGCTTTCGACAGGGTACGACGAGTGGCTACACCTTC. It encodes CASSFRQGTTSGYTF.

In DNA, the CDR3 is TGCGCCAGCAGGGCTGGTTTTAGGTCTAATGAAAAACTGTTTTTT. Amino acid sequence: CASRAGFRSNEKLFF. The rearrangement uses TRBV5-1 and TRBJ1-4; D not resolved. The CDR3 totals 15 residues. Germline lookup yields CDR1 SGHRS and CDR2 YFSETQ. V was trimmed by 5 bases and J by 3 bases, leaving 14 bases between them.

V gene TRBV5-5 combines with J gene TRBJ1-1; D not resolved. This CDR3 is 13 amino acids long. Germline V gives CDR1 SGHKS, CDR2 YYEKEE (reference sequence). The V and J ends lost 4 bases and 1 base respectively, with 8 bases between them. The CDR3 DNA sequence: TGTGCCAGCAGCCATCAACAGAACACTGAAGCTTTCTTT. Translating it yields CASSHQQNTEAFF.

This chain links TRBV9 with TRBJ1-2; maybe TRBD1 (6 bases). The CDR3 runs 15 residues. Per germline, CDR1 SGDLS and CDR2 YYNGEE. Trimming pared 0 bases from V and 3 bases from J, leaving 12 bases between. The CDR3 spells CASSVGRGLHYGYTF. The CDR3 DNA sequence: TGTGCCAGCAGCGTAGGTCGGGGGCTTCACTATGGCTACACCTTC.

J is TRBJ2-3 and V is TRBV9; D unresolved. The CDR3 is 15 residues long. V lost 0 bases and J 3 bases, leaving 11 bases between the germline ends. Looked up from germline, CDR1 is SGDLS and CDR2 is YYNGEE. CDR3 sequence reads: CASSVGGGGTDTQYF. The CDR3 DNA reads TGTGCCAGCAGCGTAGGGGGTGGTGGTACAGATACGCAGTATTTT.

This clone was seen a single time. This rearrangement joins TRBV19 to TRBJ1-3; D gene ambiguous. This CDR3 region has 15 residues. V lost 1 base and J lost 0, with 7 bases in between. Germline V gives CDR1 LNHDA, CDR2 SQIVND (reference sequence). CDR3 sequence: CASSIGDYSGNTIYF. For the CDR3, the DNA is TGTGCCAGTAGTATAGGGGATTACTCTGGAAACACCATATATTTT.

This clone has just one count. The chain employs TRBV2 and TRBJ2-7; a possible D gene is TRBD1 (6 bases). This CDR3 spans 16 amino acids. CDR1 is SNHLY, CDR2 FYNNEI, per germline. V lost 4 bases to trimming and J lost 3 bases, with 19 bases between them. The CDR3 DNA follows: TGTGCCAGCAGTGGACCGACAGGTTGGGAGATCTACGAGCAGTACTTC. Its protein is CASSGPTGWEIYEQYF. The variable domain in full, with the rest retrieved from reference TRBV2 and TRBJ2-7, is EPEVTQTPSHQVTQMGQEVILRCVPISNHLYFYWYRQILGQKVEFLVSFYNNEISEKSEIFDDQFSVERPDGSNFTLKIRSTKLEDSAMYFCASSGPTGWEIYEQYFGPGTRLTVT.

V usage is TRBV7-2 and J usage is TRBJ1-2, with 7 bases that match TRBD1. The CDR3 covers 14 residues. Per the germline V gene, CDR1 is SGHTA and CDR2 is FQGNSA. J gave up 13 bases and V 0 bases, and 11 bases lay outside the gene matches. The CDR3: CASSLAGTAYEGTF. Written as DNA, the CDR3 is TGTGCCAGCAGCTTAGCCGGGACAGCCTATGAGGGCACCTTC.

The gene calls are TRBV7-8 and TRBJ2-5, with 9 bases lining up with TRBD2. V shed 11 bases and J 4 bases; nucleotides not matched to a gene: 14. CDR3 length: 15 residues. The germline CDR1 and CDR2 sequences are SGHVS and FQNEAQ. The CDR3 nucleotides are TGTGCCTGCAACACGAGGCGGGGGGGCGGAGAGACCCAGTACTTC. It yields the protein CACNTRRGGGETQYF.

The chain joins TRBV6-5 to TRBJ2-1; the match to TRBD2 covers 9 bases. Trimming at V came to 4 bases and at J to 4 bases, leaving 8 bases not matched to a gene. This CDR3 contains 16 residues. Germline V gene data show CDR1 as MNHEY and CDR2 as SVGAGI. The CDR3 spells CASSLLQAGGYNEQFF. For the CDR3, the DNA is TGTGCCAGCAGTTTACTTCAAGCGGGGGGATACAATGAGCAGTTCTTC.

There are a few counts of this clone. The chain links TRBV18 to TRBJ2-4, with D perhaps matching TRBD2 (6 bases). The germline V and J ends were trimmed by 0 bases and 7 bases, with 16 bases remaining between them. The CDR3 consists of 16 residues. Germline V gene sequence: CDR1 KGHSH, CDR2 LQKENI. This chain's CDR3 is CASSPPRRGEENIQYF. Here the CDR3 DNA reads TGTGCCAGCTCACCACCGAGGCGCGGGGAGGAGAACATTCAGTACTTC.

This clone was recorded only once. The rearrangement links TRBV11-3 to TRBJ2-1; 11 bases map to TRBD2. Germline lookup yields CDR1 SGHNT and CDR2 YENEEA. This CDR3 has 17 amino acids. J gave up 7 bases and V 5 bases, and 13 bases lay outside the gene matches. The CDR3 coding sequence is TGTGCCAGCAGCAAGACTAGCGGGGTTGGGAGAGGGAATGAGCAGTTCTTC. Its protein product is CASSKTSGVGRGNEQFF.

This sequence joins TRBV4-3 and TRBJ2-1, with 9 nucleotides matching TRBD2. This CDR3 comprises 16 residues. The germline V gene has CDR1 LGHNA and CDR2 YSLEER. Trimming at V came to 2 bases and at J to 9 bases, leaving 11 bases not matched to a gene. The CDR3 sequence is CASSQLSRGGTFEQFF. The CDR3 bases are TGCGCCAGCAGCCAACTCTCGCGGGGGGGTACTTTTGAGCAGTTCTTC.

The V call is TRBV11-3, the J call TRBJ2-3, with D possibly TRBD1 on 6 matching bases. Trimming left V 1 base short and J 6 bases short, with 17 bases between. The CDR3 sequence is 16 residues long. Germline CDR1 is SGHNT and CDR2 is YENEEA. The CDR3 spells CASSLGGWGPRDTQYF. The CDR3, as DNA: TGTGCCAGCAGCTTAGGGGGGTGGGGGCCCCGGGATACGCAGTATTTT.

The genes are TRBV19 and TRBJ2-6; D not certain. The V end was cut by 3 bases, the J end by 4 bases, with 10 bases between. In germline, CDR1 is LNHDA, CDR2 SQIVND (reference sequence). This CDR3 comprises 15 residues. This chain's CDR3 is CASSIGQSGANVLTF. DNA of the CDR3: TGTGCCAGTAGTATCGGGCAGTCGGGGGCCAACGTCCTGACTTTC. Variable domain in full (rest from reference TRBV19 and TRBJ2-6): DGGITQSPKYLFRKEGQNVTLSCEQNLNHDAMYWYRQDPGQGLRLIYYSQIVNDFQKGDIAEGYSVSREKKESFPLTVTSAQKNPTAFYLCASSIGQSGANVLTFGAGSRLTVL.

The rearrangement links TRBV5-4 to TRBJ1-6; D is unclear. Germline assignment: CDR1 SGHNT and CDR2 YYREEE (reference sequence). The CDR3 spans 13 residues. Trimming pared 0 bases from V and 13 bases from J, leaving 11 bases between. CDR3 amino acids: CASSLGEEEPLHF. In DNA form, the CDR3 reads TGTGCCAGCAGCTTGGGGGAAGAAGAGCCCCTCCACTTT.

This clone was seen a handful of times. V gene TRBV6-5 combines with J gene TRBJ2-7; 8 positions agree with TRBD2. Trimming removed 0 bases from V and 3 bases from J; junction bases left unmatched: 7. The V gene's germline CDR1 is MNHEY and CDR2 SVGAGI. This CDR3 has 16 residues. The CDR3 DNA is TGTGCCAGCAGTTACTCGTCGGGGGGGGTGTACTACGAGCAGTACTTC. As protein: CASSYSSGGVYYEQYF.